This TCR beta chain was sequenced during a study of cytomegalovirus exposure and HLA in healthy donors. The germline V gene has CDR1 MGHDK and CDR2 SYGVNS. The V segment lost 5 bases and the J segment 0 bases; nucleotides outside the gene matches: 4. The CDR3 spans 18 residues. Assay: immunoSEQ multiplex PCR; the TCRdb copy retains only in-frame clones and omits some. The table includes roughly 200,000 clones, about nine tenths detected once. This rearrangement joins TRBV25-1 to TRBJ2-2; 15 bases line up with TRBD2. Source material: PBMCs. The receptor comes from a man between 25 and 39 years old in good health and CMV-seropositive. The CDR3: CASSLGLAGGPNTGELFF. Written as DNA, the CDR3 is TGTGCCAGCAGTTTGGGACTAGCGGGAGGTCCGAACACCGGGGAGCTGTTTTTT.